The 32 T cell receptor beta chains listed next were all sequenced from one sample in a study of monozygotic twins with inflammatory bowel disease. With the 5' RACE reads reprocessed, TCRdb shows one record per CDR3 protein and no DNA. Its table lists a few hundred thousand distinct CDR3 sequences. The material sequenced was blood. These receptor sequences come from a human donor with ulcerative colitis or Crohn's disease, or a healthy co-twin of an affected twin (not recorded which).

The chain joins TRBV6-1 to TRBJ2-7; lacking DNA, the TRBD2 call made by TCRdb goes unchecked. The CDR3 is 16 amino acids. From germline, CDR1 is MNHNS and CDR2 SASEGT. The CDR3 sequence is CASSPLAGGYSYEQYF.

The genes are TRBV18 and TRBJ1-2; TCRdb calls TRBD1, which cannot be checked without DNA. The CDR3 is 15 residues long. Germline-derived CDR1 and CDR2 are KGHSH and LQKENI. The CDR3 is CASSPGQGGNYGYTF.

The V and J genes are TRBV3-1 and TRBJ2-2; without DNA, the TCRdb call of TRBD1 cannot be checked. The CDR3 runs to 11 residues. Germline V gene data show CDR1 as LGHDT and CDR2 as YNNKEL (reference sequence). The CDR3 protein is CACRGVRELFF.

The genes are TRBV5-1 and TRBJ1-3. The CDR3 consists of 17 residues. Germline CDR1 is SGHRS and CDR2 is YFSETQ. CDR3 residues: CASSLDELAAAGNTIYF.

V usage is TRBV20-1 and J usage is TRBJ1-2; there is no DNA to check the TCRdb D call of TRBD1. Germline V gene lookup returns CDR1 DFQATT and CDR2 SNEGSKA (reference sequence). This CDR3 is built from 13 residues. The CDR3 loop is CSAYPRGGYGYTF.

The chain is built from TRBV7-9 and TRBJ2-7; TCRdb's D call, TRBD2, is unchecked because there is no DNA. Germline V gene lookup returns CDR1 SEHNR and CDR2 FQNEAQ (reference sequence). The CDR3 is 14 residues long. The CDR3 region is CAISWLAGVGEQYF.

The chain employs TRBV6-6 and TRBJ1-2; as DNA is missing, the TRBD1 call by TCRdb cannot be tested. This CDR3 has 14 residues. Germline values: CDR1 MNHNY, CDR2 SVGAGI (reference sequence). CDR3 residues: CASQDRGNSYGYTF.

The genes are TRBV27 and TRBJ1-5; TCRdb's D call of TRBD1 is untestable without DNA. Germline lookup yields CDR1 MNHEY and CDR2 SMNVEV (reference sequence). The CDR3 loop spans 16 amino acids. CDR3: CASSSIQGGINQPQHF.

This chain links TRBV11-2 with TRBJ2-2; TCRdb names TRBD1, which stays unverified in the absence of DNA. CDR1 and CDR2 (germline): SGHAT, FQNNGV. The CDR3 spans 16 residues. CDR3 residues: CASSLVTGPNTGELFF. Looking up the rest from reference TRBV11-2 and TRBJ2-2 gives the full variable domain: EAGVAQSPRYKIIEKRQSVAFWCNPISGHATLYWYQQILGQGPKLLIQFQNNGVVDDSQLPKDRFSAERLKGVDSTLKIQPAKLEDSAVYLCASSLVTGPNTGELFFGEGSRLTVL.

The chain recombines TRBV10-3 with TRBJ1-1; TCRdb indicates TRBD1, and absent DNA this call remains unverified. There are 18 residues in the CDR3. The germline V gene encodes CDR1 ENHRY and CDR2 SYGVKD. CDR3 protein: CAISESEFMRIRDTEAFF.

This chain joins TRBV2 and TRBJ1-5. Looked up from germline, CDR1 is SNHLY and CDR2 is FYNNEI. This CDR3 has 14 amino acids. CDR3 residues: CASSAMGNNQPQHF.

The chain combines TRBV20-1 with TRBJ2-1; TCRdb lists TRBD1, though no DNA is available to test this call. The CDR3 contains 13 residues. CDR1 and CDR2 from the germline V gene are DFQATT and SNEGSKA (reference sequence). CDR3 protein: CSAYPPPGNEQFF.

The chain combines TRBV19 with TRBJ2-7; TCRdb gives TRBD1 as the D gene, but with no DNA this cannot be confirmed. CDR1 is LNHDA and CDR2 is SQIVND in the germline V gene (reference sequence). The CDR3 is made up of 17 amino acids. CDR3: CASSTGQGGRSSYEQYF.

CDR3 region: CASSLIRDHEQYF. This chain links TRBV7-9 with TRBJ2-7; lacking DNA, the TRBD1 call made by TCRdb goes unchecked. Looked up from germline, CDR1 is SEHNR and CDR2 is FQNEAQ (reference sequence). The CDR3 has 13 residues.

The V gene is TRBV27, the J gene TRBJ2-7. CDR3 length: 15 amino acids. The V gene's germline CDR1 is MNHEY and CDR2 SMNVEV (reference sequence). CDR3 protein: CASSLAAGGSYEQYF.

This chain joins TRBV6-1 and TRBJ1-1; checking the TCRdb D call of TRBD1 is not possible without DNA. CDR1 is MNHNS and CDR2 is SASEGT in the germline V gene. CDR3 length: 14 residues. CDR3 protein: CASSRTPENTEAFF.

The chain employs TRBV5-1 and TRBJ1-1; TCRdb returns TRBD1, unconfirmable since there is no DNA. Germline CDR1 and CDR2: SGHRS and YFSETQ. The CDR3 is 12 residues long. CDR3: CASRSGGSEAFF.

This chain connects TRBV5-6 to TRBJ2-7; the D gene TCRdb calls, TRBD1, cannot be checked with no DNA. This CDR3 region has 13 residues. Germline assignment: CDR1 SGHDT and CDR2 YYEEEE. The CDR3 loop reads CASSPGTLYEQYF.

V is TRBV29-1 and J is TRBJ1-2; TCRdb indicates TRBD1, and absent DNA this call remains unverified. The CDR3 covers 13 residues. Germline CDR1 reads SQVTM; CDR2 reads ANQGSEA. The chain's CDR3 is CSVNRGENYGYTF. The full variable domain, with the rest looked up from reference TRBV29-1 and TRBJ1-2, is SAVISQKPSRDICQRGTSLTIQCQVDSQVTMMFWYRQQPGQSLTLIATANQGSEATYESGFVIDKFPISRPNLTFSTLTVSNMSPEDSSIYLCSVNRGENYGYTFGSGTRLTVV.

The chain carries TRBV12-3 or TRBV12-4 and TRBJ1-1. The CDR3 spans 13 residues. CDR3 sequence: CASSQQLNTEAFF.

CDR3 amino acids: CSSISGPHNEQFF. The J gene is TRBJ2-1, the V gene TRBV20-1. CDR1 and CDR2 (germline): DFQATT, SNEGSKA (reference sequence). This CDR3 has 13 amino acids.

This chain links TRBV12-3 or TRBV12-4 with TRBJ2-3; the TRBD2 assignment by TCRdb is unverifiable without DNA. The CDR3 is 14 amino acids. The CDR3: CASSRGTYGDTQYF.

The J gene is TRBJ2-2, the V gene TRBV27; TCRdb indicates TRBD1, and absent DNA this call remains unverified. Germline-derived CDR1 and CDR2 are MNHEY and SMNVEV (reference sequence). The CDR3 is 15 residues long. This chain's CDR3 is CASSFWGPNTGELFF.

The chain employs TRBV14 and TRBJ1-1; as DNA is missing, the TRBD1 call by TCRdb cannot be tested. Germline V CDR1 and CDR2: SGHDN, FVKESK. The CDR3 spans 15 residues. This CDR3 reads CASSQDSGVDTEAFF.

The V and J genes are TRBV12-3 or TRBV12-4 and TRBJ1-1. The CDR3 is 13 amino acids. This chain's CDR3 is CASSQLVRAEAFF.

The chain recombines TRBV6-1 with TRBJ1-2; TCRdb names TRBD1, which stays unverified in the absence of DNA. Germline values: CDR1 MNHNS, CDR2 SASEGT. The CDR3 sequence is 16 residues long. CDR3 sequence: CASSRSPGTAPYGYTF.

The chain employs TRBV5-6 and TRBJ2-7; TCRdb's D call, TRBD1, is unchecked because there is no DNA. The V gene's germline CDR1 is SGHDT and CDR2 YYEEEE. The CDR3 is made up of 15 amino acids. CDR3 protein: CASSKLTGVRYEQYF.

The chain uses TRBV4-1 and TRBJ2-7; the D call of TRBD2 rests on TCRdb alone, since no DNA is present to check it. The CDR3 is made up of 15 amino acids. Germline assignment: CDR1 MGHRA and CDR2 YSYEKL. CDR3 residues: CASSQDGTFGYEQYF.

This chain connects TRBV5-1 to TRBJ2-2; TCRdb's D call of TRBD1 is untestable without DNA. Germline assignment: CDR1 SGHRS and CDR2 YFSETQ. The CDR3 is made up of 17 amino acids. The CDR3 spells CASSWRPGTEYTGELFF. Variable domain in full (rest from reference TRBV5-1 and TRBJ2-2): KAGVTQTPRYLIKTRGQQVTLSCSPISGHRSVSWYQQTPGQGLQFLFEYFSETQRNKGNFPGRFSGRQFSNSRSEMNVSTLELGDSALYLCASSWRPGTEYTGELFFGEGSRLTVL.

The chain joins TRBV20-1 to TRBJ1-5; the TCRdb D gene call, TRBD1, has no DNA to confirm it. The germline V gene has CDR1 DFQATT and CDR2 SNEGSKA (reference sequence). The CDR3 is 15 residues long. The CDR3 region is CSARDQGQGSQPQHF.

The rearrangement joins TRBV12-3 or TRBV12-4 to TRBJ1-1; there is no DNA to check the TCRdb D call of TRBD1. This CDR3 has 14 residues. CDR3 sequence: CASSPGRWNTEAFF.

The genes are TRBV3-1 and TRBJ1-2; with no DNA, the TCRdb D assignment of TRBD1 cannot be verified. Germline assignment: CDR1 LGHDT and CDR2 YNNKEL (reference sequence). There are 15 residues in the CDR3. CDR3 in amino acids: CASSQRHRTGNGYTF.